A single sample gave rise to the 22 T cell receptor beta chains below, sequenced in a study of blood T cell repertoires in COVID-19. Sequencing was performed with immunoSEQ multiplex PCR; in TCRdb, only in-frame clones are kept and a portion is missing. The sample lists 140,000 to 150,000 clones, about nine tenths occurring once. The source material was peripheral blood. Receptors were obtained from a man older than 75 with acute or convalescent COVID-19.

The genes are TRBV5-4 and TRBJ1-2; TRBD1 matches 7 bases. The V segment lost 2 bases and the J segment 2 bases; nucleotides outside the gene matches: 3. Germline CDR1 and CDR2: SGHNT and YYREEE (reference sequence). CDR3 length: 14 amino acids. The CDR3 nucleotides read TGTGCCAGCAGCTTATGGGACAGAAACTATGGCTACACCTTC. Translated, it gives CASSLWDRNYGYTF.

J is TRBJ2-1 and V is TRBV7-2, with 12 positions matching TRBD2. The CDR3 runs to 17 residues. The V gene end was trimmed by 4 bases and the J gene end by 9 bases; junction bases not matched to a gene: 13. The germline gives CDR1 SGHTA, CDR2 FQGNSA. CDR3 DNA sequence: TGTGCCAGCAGCTATAGTCTTCTAGCGGGAGGGGGCGCTGAGCAGTTCTTC. This codes for CASSYSLLAGGGAEQFF.

The J gene is TRBJ2-7, the V gene TRBV18; D is unresolved. Germline lookup yields CDR1 KGHSH and CDR2 LQKENI. The CDR3 covers 14 residues. The germline V and J ends were trimmed by 2 bases and 4 bases, with 12 bases remaining between them. The CDR3 sequence is CASSPSSGPYEQYF. The CDR3 region has the DNA TGTGCCAGCTCACCAAGCTCGGGTCCTTACGAGCAGTACTTC.

The rearrangement joins TRBV28 to TRBJ2-1, with TRBD2 matching 8 bases. Germline V gene sequence: CDR1 MDHEN, CDR2 SYDVKM. The trim removed 3 bases at V and 4 bases at J, leaving 8 bases unmatched. This CDR3 is built from 16 residues. In DNA form, the CDR3 reads TGTGCCAGCAGTTTCGCACGGGGGGGGACTTACAATGAGCAGTTCTTC. Protein: CASSFARGGTYNEQFF.

The rearrangement uses TRBV5-1 and TRBJ2-7, with 12 positions matching TRBD2. Trimming removed 4 bases from V and 3 bases from J; junction bases left unmatched: 8. The CDR3 runs to 16 residues. Germline-derived CDR1 and CDR2 are SGHRS and YFSETQ. The CDR3 sequence: CASSTTGGLAGYEQYF. The DNA of the CDR3 is TGCGCCAGCAGCACGACAGGGGGACTAGCGGGCTACGAGCAGTACTTC.

The V and J genes are TRBV2 and TRBJ2-7, with 8 bases that match TRBD2. CDR1 is SNHLY, CDR2 FYNNEI, per germline. Unmatched junction bases numbered 8, after V lost 7 bases and J lost 3 bases. CDR3 length equals 14 residues. CDR3 DNA: TGTGCCAGCAAAGGGGAAGCGGGAGTCTACGAGCAGTACTTC. Translated, it gives CASKGEAGVYEQYF.

The genes are TRBV3-1 (or the pseudogene TRBV3-2) and TRBJ1-4, with D hard to call. Between the trimmed V and J ends, which lost 2 bases and 9 bases, there was a span of 16 bases. The CDR3 has 15 residues. Looked up from germline, CDR1 is LGHDT and CDR2 is YNNKEL (reference sequence). The CDR3: CASSQFDLRVQKLFF. CDR3 DNA: TGTGCCAGCAGCCAATTCGATCTCCGGGTACAAAAACTGTTTTTT.

A single count supports this clone. J is TRBJ1-5 and V is TRBV4-1; 9 bases are a match to TRBD1. The length of the CDR3 is 14 residues. V was clipped by 3 bases and J by 9 bases; unmatched bases: 6. The germline gives CDR1 MGHRA, CDR2 YSYEKL. The CDR3 protein is CASSQDRGHWPQHF. Written as DNA, the CDR3 is TGCGCCAGCAGCCAGGACAGGGGCCACTGGCCCCAGCATTTT.

This clone was detected once. The CDR3 loop is CATSDLPSGAPGNEQFF. The CDR3 coding sequence is TGTGCCACCAGTGATTTACCAAGCGGGGCGCCCGGCAATGAGCAGTTCTTC. The rearrangement uses TRBV24-1 and TRBJ2-1, with TRBD2 matching 7 bases. The V gene's germline CDR1 is KGHDR and CDR2 SFDVKD. CDR3 size: 17 residues. The V gene end was trimmed by 1 base and the J gene end by 6 bases; junction bases not matched to a gene: 11.

The chain links TRBV7-9 to TRBJ2-2; D is unclear. Trimming shortened V by 4 bases and J by 1 base, and 7 bases separated the two germline ends. The length of the CDR3 is 14 residues. The germline V gene encodes CDR1 SEHNR and CDR2 FQNEAQ (reference sequence). CDR3 DNA sequence: TGTGCCAGCAGCTCTTACAGGAACACCGGGGAGCTGTTTTTT. Protein sequence: CASSSYRNTGELFF.

The rearrangement uses TRBV4-2 and TRBJ1-4, with D tentatively TRBD1 (5 bases). The germline V gene encodes CDR1 LGHNA and CDR2 YNFKEQ. V lost 3 bases to trimming and J lost 3 bases, with 23 bases between them. This CDR3 is built from 19 residues. CDR3 sequence: CASSHPPGGGVWSNEKLFF. The CDR3 nucleotides read TGTGCCAGCAGCCACCCACCTGGGGGAGGGGTTTGGTCTAATGAAAAACTGTTTTTT.

This clone was detected a few times. The chain couples TRBV3-1 (or the pseudogene TRBV3-2) to TRBJ2-4, with D perhaps matching TRBD2 (5 bases). Germline CDR1 reads LGHDT; CDR2 reads YNNKEL (reference sequence). V shed 8 bases and J shed 1 base, with 18 bases lying between them. CDR3 length: 16 amino acids. The CDR3 bases are TGTGCCAGCTCCCCAACGGGGTTCCGCGCCAAAAACATTCAGTACTTC. Translation: CASSPTGFRAKNIQYF.

The genes are TRBV2 and TRBJ1-6, with D perhaps TRBD1 (5 bases). The CDR3 is 15 residues long. Germline V gene lookup returns CDR1 SNHLY and CDR2 FYNNEI. V dropped 2 bases and J dropped 8 bases, with 13 bases sitting between them. In DNA form, the CDR3 reads TGTGCCAGCAGTGAATGGCGCAGGGAGGATTCACCCCTCCACTTT. Protein: CASSEWRREDSPLHF.

The chain joins TRBV7-3 to TRBJ2-1; 13 bases map to TRBD2. This CDR3 spans 17 amino acids. With V trimmed by 0 bases and J by 7 bases, 6 bases remained unmatched. The V gene's germline CDR1 is SGHTA and CDR2 FQGTGA. CDR3 protein: CASSLTGTSGMSNEQFF. The CDR3, as DNA: TGTGCCAGCAGCTTAACCGGGACTAGCGGGATGAGTAATGAGCAGTTCTTC. Looking up the rest from reference TRBV7-3 and TRBJ2-1 gives the full variable domain: GAGVSQTPSNKVTEKGKYVELRCDPISGHTALYWYRQSLGQGPEFLIYFQGTGAADDSGLPNDRFFAVRPEGSVSTLKIQRTERGDSAVYLCASSLTGTSGMSNEQFFGPGTRLTVL.

The chain couples TRBV7-2 to TRBJ2-2, with D perhaps matching TRBD2 (6 bases). Trimming pared 3 bases from V and 2 bases from J, leaving 7 bases between. The CDR3 runs 14 residues. Germline CDR1 SGHTA, CDR2 FQGNSA. The DNA for the CDR3 is TGTGCCAGCAGCTTGGGACTTAACACCGGGGAGCTGTTTTTT. Protein: CASSLGLNTGELFF.

This chain joins TRBV9 and TRBJ2-5; 16 bases are a match to TRBD2. CDR1 is SGDLS and CDR2 is YYNGEE in the germline V gene. The CDR3 spans 17 residues. The trim removed 4 bases at V and 2 bases at J, leaving 5 bases unmatched. CDR3 amino acids: CASSWGLAGGIQETQYF. Here the CDR3 DNA reads TGTGCCAGCAGCTGGGGACTAGCGGGGGGGATACAAGAGACCCAGTACTTC.

The chain uses TRBV6-5 and TRBJ2-1, with TRBD2 matching over 9 bases. Losses at the gene ends were 10 bases for V and 5 bases for J; bases not matched to a gene: 9. The CDR3 spans 14 residues. Germline CDR1 is MNHEY and CDR2 is SVGAGI. The CDR3 sequence is CATRLAAANNEQFF. The CDR3 bases are TGTGCCACCCGACTAGCGGCAGCTAACAATGAGCAGTTCTTC.

The J gene is TRBJ1-4, the V gene TRBV7-9; D is ambiguous. The CDR3 is made up of 14 amino acids. Trimming cost V 5 bases and J 3 bases, with 10 bases left between them. Germline values: CDR1 SEHNR, CDR2 FQNEAQ (reference sequence). CDR3 loop: CASSPRSANEKLFF. Here the CDR3 DNA reads TGTGCCAGCAGCCCTCGTTCCGCTAATGAAAAACTGTTTTTT.

The chain joins TRBV27 to TRBJ1-3; D gene unclear. The CDR3 totals 13 residues. V was shortened by 5 bases and J by 4 bases, with 9 bases between the two germline ends. Germline-derived CDR1 and CDR2 are MNHEY and SMNVEV (reference sequence). The CDR3 nucleotides are TGTGCCAGCAGTGAGGGAATAGGAAACACCATATATTTT. As protein: CASSEGIGNTIYF.

The V and J genes are TRBV5-4 and TRBJ1-2, with D maybe TRBD1 (5 bases). CDR1 is SGHNT, CDR2 YYREEE, per germline (reference sequence). The CDR3 contains 14 residues. V lost 3 bases and J 2 bases, leaving 11 bases between the germline ends. The CDR3 coding sequence is TGTGCCAGCAGCTCAGGGTCCCTCAACTATGGCTACACCTTC. Amino acid sequence: CASSSGSLNYGYTF.

This chain connects TRBV27 to TRBJ1-2; a possible D gene is TRBD1 (5 bases). The CDR3 is 14 residues long. Germline values: CDR1 MNHEY, CDR2 SMNVEV (reference sequence). Trimming removed 0 bases from V and 8 bases from J, with 13 bases in between. The CDR3 region has the DNA TGTGCCAGCAGTTTATCGGTCGGGGGAATGGGCTACACCTTC. Its protein is CASSLSVGGMGYTF.

This clone came up a few times. The gene calls are TRBV29-1 and TRBJ2-2, with D uncertain. The germline V gene encodes CDR1 SQVTM and CDR2 ANQGSEA. The CDR3 is 14 residues long. The V end was cut by 4 bases, the J end by 0 bases, with 9 bases between. This chain's CDR3 is CSVVNGANTGELFF. The CDR3 nucleotides read TGCAGCGTTGTTAACGGAGCGAACACCGGGGAGCTGTTTTTT.